This is a list of T cell receptor beta chains from one sample in a study of T cells in Graves' hyperthyroidism and ophthalmopathy. TCRdb itself ran the multiplex PCR reads through MiXCR, one entry per CDR3 protein. This sample has 540,000 or so distinct CDR3 sequences, with roughly 46% found just once. Sequenced: peripheral blood or thyroid tissue (not recorded which). Receptors were obtained from an adult woman with Graves' disease, either hyperthyroidism or ophthalmopathy (not recorded which). Both conserved end residues are part of each CDR3. D genes are given only for firm matches. A clone size is listed for some rows: how often the clone was seen (once, few, many), or a class if it is expanded.

V gene: TRBV7-8
J gene: TRBJ1-5
clone size: few
D gene: -
CDR3 DNA: TGTGCCAGCAGCCAGGGGTCGGGGGAATGGGTTATGGAGCCCCAGCATTTT
CDR3 protein: CASSQGSGEWVMEPQHF

V gene: TRBV5-4
J gene: TRBJ2-7
clone size: many
D gene: -
CDR3 DNA: TGTGCCAGCAGCTTGGCCGTCTCACGGAGCTCCTACGAGCAGTACTTC
CDR3 protein: CASSLAVSRSSYEQYF

V gene: TRBV5-1
J gene: TRBJ2-6
clone size: many
D gene: -
CDR3 DNA: TGCGCCAGCAGCAGACTAGATTCTGGGGCCAACGTCCTGACTTTC
CDR3 protein: CASSRLDSGANVLTF

V gene: TRBV2
J gene: TRBJ2-5
clone size: once
D gene: TRBD2
CDR3 DNA: TGTGCCAGCAGTTCCAACCGGGAGGAAGAGACCCAGTACTTC
CDR3 protein: CASSSNREEETQYF

V gene: TRBV14
J gene: TRBJ2-2
clone size: many
D gene: -
CDR3 DNA: TGTGCCAGCAGCCAACAAAACCCGCAGGGGACCGGGGAGCTGTTTTTT
CDR3 protein: CASSQQNPQGTGELFF

V gene: TRBV11-2
J gene: TRBJ1-1
clone size: -
D gene: -
CDR3 DNA: TGTGCCAGCAGCTTAGGCGTGGCAAACACTGAAGCTTTCTTT
CDR3 protein: CASSLGVANTEAFF

V gene: TRBV6-1
J gene: TRBJ2-7
clone size: -
D gene: -
CDR3 DNA: TGTGCCATCGCCACAGCCCGCGAGCAGTACTTC
CDR3 protein: CAIATAREQYF

V gene: TRBV20-1
J gene: TRBJ1-1
clone size: few
D gene: -
CDR3 DNA: TGCAGTGCAGGGACGGGGTTGGGAGCTTTCTTT
CDR3 protein: CSAGTGLGAFF

V gene: TRBV15
J gene: TRBJ1-5
clone size: -
D gene: TRBD1
CDR3 DNA: TGTGCCACCAGCAGGGCAGGGGGACAGCCCCAGCATTTT
CDR3 protein: CATSRAGGQPQHF

V gene: TRBV2
J gene: TRBJ1-5
clone size: many
D gene: -
CDR3 DNA: TGTGCCAGCAGTGACTGGGGAGACCAGCCCCAGCATTTT
CDR3 protein: CASSDWGDQPQHF

V gene: TRBV5-1
J gene: TRBJ2-7
clone size: few
D gene: TRBD1
CDR3 DNA: TGCGCCAGCAGAAAAACCGGGACAGGGGGTTACGAGCAGTACTTC
CDR3 protein: CASRKTGTGGYEQYF